A single TCR beta chain is shown here with its context. Original analysis: Counts of nucleated cells, estimated from reference gene primer amplification, were obtained. Produced via immunoSEQ multiplex PCR; TCRdb's table is partial and in-frame only. V and J calls and clone size are those listed in that table; D and trimming were worked out from the DNA. The table records just over 250,000 clones, 70% to 90% of them present only once. This sample is part of a study of blood T cell repertoires in COVID-19. Whole-study context: Italy, Spain and the United States were the sources of the convalescent and acute COVID-19 samples. T cells, B-cell-depleted T cells, or PBMCs supplied cDNA or gDNA.

Unmatched junction bases numbered 8, after V lost 1 base and J lost 4 bases. The CDR3 is 16 residues long. Per the germline V gene, CDR1 is MDHEN and CDR2 is SYDVKM. V and J are TRBV28 and TRBJ2-5; 8 positions match TRBD1. The sequence was obtained from a woman between 50 and 59 years old with acute or convalescent COVID-19. Source material: peripheral blood. The CDR3 DNA follows: TGTGCCAGCAGTTTATACGGACAGGGCTTGGGAGAGACCCAGTACTTC. This codes for CASSLYGQGLGETQYF.